These 11 T cell receptor beta chains came from one sample sequenced in a study of T cell repertoires in cytomegalovirus infection (dated by TCRdb to about 2019). This sample was sequenced with an Illumina HiSeq 1500. Clones were called with MiXCR by TCRdb after fastp trimmed the public reads at Q25, and only in-frame beta chains were retained. Rows are combined by CDR3 protein, so each entry shows the most common genes and DNA. This sample comprises around 740,000 distinct CDR3 sequences, about a third of them detected only once. Of the sample, about 2.8% is held by the ten largest clones. Sequenced input: PBMCs. These receptors all stem from a human donor in good health (CMV status not recorded). Some clones in this sample may be carry-over from other donors' samples.

This clonotype turned up a few times. The CDR3 DNA sequence: TGTGCCAGCAGCTTAGATGGGGGGCAAGGACCGCAAGAGACCCAGTACTTC. Translating it yields CASSLDGGQGPQETQYF. The chain carries TRBV7-8 and TRBJ2-5; D tentatively reads TRBD1 or TRBD2 (6 bases each). Germline-derived CDR1 and CDR2 are SGHVS and FQNEAQ. Trimming removed 1 base at V and 2 bases at J, with 17 bases between. This CDR3 has 17 amino acids.

This clonotype was recorded a few times. The chain is built from TRBV12-3 or TRBV12-4 and TRBJ2-1; D is unclear. This CDR3 is 12 amino acids long. V was pared by 1 base and J by 8 bases, with 6 bases between. The CDR3 spells CASSLVLHEQFF. CDR3 coding DNA: TGTGCCAGCAGTTTAGTATTGCATGAGCAGTTCTTC.

To note about this clonotype: Germline and junction disagree at one end, which may indicate a read error. This rearrangement joins TRBV7-2 to TRBJ1-1; D gene unclear. The CDR3 sequence is 14 residues long. The germline CDR1 and CDR2 sequences are SGHTA and FQGNSA. CDR3 protein: CASSLGGGNTEAFW. As DNA, the CDR3 is TGTGCCAGCAGCTTAGGAGGCGGAAACACAGAAGCTTTCTGG.

This clonotype was found a few times. The chain carries TRBV20-1 and TRBJ2-5; no reliable D call. This CDR3 spans 11 amino acids. V gave up 0 bases and J gave up 4 bases, with 3 bases separating them. Germline lookup yields CDR1 DFQATT and CDR2 SNEGSKA (reference sequence). CDR3 sequence reads: CSARDSETQYF. DNA for the CDR3: TGCAGTGCTAGAGATTCAGAGACCCAGTACTTC.

This chain uses TRBV7-2 with TRBJ1-2; 9 bases align to TRBD1. Per the germline V gene, CDR1 is SGHTA and CDR2 is FQGNSA. Trimming at V came to 4 bases and at J to 8 bases, leaving 14 bases not matched to a gene. This CDR3 is built from 16 residues. CDR3 residues: CASSWSLRDRAGGYTF. The CDR3 region has the DNA TGTGCCAGCAGCTGGTCTCTCCGGGACAGGGCCGGGGGCTACACCTTC.

The chain joins TRBV11-1 to TRBJ2-2, with D perhaps matching TRBD1 (6 bases). The length of the CDR3 is 16 residues. Germline V gives CDR1 SGHAT, CDR2 FQDESV (reference sequence). Trimming took off 5 bases at V and 4 bases at J, with 17 bases between the two ends. The CDR3 DNA sequence: TGTGCCAGCAGCCCAACAGGGATTTTGCGCACCGGGGAGCTGTTTTTT. The encoded protein is CASSPTGILRTGELFF.

CDR3 protein: CASSLDLSVHTQYF. The CDR3 region has the DNA TGTGCCAGCAGCTTGGACCTGAGCGTTCACACGCAGTATTTT. The chain couples TRBV11-2 to TRBJ2-3; unclear D gene. CDR3 length equals 14 residues. CDR1 is SGHAT, CDR2 FQNNGV, per germline. Trimming took off 3 bases at V and 9 bases at J, with 16 bases between the two ends.

This clonotype has a handful of counts. The J gene is TRBJ2-3, the V gene TRBV28; D might be TRBD1 (7 bases). Trimming took off 3 bases at V and 4 bases at J, with 14 bases between the two ends. This CDR3 has 15 residues. Germline V gene lookup returns CDR1 MDHEN and CDR2 SYDVKM. The CDR3 here is CASSLGQGEADTQYF. As DNA, the CDR3 is TGTGCCAGCAGTTTGGGCCAGGGGGAGGCAGATACGCAGTATTTT.

A few counts support this clonotype. The chain combines TRBV7-6 with TRBJ2-5; 9 bases line up with TRBD1. Trimming removed 5 bases from V and 4 bases from J; junction bases left unmatched: 17. Germline values: CDR1 SGHVS, CDR2 FNYEAQ. This CDR3 spans 18 amino acids. This CDR3 is CASSLGAPTGGVRETQYF. The CDR3 DNA reads TGTGCCAGCAGCCTAGGGGCCCCCACAGGGGGCGTCAGAGAGACCCAGTACTTC.

The V and J genes are TRBV5-4 and TRBJ2-7; D uncertain. The CDR3 has 14 residues. Germline V CDR1 and CDR2: SGHNT, YYREEE (reference sequence). The V end was cut by 0 bases, the J end by 6 bases, with 13 bases between. DNA for the CDR3: TGTGCCAGCAGCTTGGATACGGAGCGTCCCGAGCAGTACTTC. Translated, it gives CASSLDTERPEQYF. Using reference TRBV5-4 and TRBJ2-7 for the parts outside the CDR3, the full variable domain is ETGVTQSPTHLIKTRGQQVTLRCSSQSGHNTVSWYQQALGQGPQFIFQYYREEENGRGNFPPRFSGLQFPNYSSELNVNALELDDSALYLCASSLDTERPEQYFGPGTRLTVT.

The chain uses TRBV28 and TRBJ1-4; TRBD1 matches at 7 bases. The CDR3 covers 18 residues. Germline CDR1 and CDR2: MDHEN and SYDVKM. After removal of 3 bases from V and 8 bases from J, the junction contained 18 bases not matched to a gene. The CDR3 sequence: CASSFPTEADRADEKLFF. In DNA, the CDR3 is TGTGCCAGCAGTTTCCCGACGGAAGCTGACAGGGCTGACGAAAAACTGTTTTTT.